These 14 T cell receptor beta chains were sequenced from one sample in a study of blood T cell repertoires in COVID-19. Assay used: immunoSEQ multiplex PCR; TCRdb lists only in-frame clones, some missing. The data hold 250,000 or so clones, with roughly 90% observed a single time. The sequenced sample consisted of peripheral blood. The receptors here all came from a woman in her thirties with active or convalescent COVID-19.

On this clone: The junction departs from the called germline gene at one end, perhaps through a read error. This chain links TRBV6-1 with TRBJ1-6, with D possibly matching TRBD1 (6 bases). The germline V gene has CDR1 MNHNS and CDR2 SASEGT. The CDR3 is made up of 16 amino acids. The CDR3 spells CASSEARGPNKSPLHF. DNA of the CDR3: TGTGCCAGCAGTGAAGCGCGGGGGCCGAATAAATCACCCCTCCACTTT.

This sequence joins TRBV27 and TRBJ2-7; the D gene is possibly TRBD2 (6 bases). The germline V gene has CDR1 MNHEY and CDR2 SMNVEV (reference sequence). The CDR3 has 13 amino acids. V lost 5 bases and J 7 bases, leaving 15 bases between the germline ends. This CDR3 reads CASSIATGGEQYF. The CDR3 nucleotides read TGTGCCAGCAGTATTGCCACAGGAGGGGAGCAGTACTTC.

The genes are TRBV6-5 and TRBJ1-1; D not certain. V lost 5 bases and J lost 4, with 14 bases in between. There are 14 residues in the CDR3. Germline CDR1 is MNHEY and CDR2 is SVGAGI. Here the CDR3 reads CASSHQRLGTEAFF. The CDR3 DNA reads as TGTGCCAGCAGTCATCAGCGCTTGGGCACTGAAGCTTTCTTT.

The V call is TRBV5-5, the J call TRBJ1-1; D is ambiguous. V lost 7 bases to trimming and J lost 0 bases, with 10 bases between them. The germline gives CDR1 SGHKS, CDR2 YYEKEE (reference sequence). This CDR3 comprises 13 residues. In DNA, the CDR3 is TGTGCCAGCCGGGGTGAGATGAACACTGAAGCTTTCTTT. Amino acid sequence: CASRGEMNTEAFF.

This CDR3 reads CASSYSDRVDGYTF. DNA of the CDR3: TGTGCCAGCAGTTACTCCGACAGGGTCGATGGCTACACCTTC. The gene calls are TRBV6-5 and TRBJ1-2, with TRBD1 identical over 7 bases. The V segment lost 0 bases and the J segment 6 bases; nucleotides outside the gene matches: 4. CDR3 length: 14 amino acids. Looked up from germline, CDR1 is MNHEY and CDR2 is SVGAGI.

CDR3 sequence reads: CASSAGTGGYGYTF. The CDR3 DNA sequence: TGTGCCAGCAGCGCCGGGACAGGGGGATATGGCTACACCTTC. The gene calls are TRBV6-5 and TRBJ1-2; TRBD1 agrees at 11 bases. J gave up 5 bases and V 6 bases, and 5 bases lay outside the gene matches. This CDR3 is 14 amino acids long. From germline, CDR1 is MNHEY and CDR2 SVGAGI.

J is TRBJ1-1 and V is TRBV5-1; TRBD1 agrees at 7 bases. The V and J ends lost 4 bases and 3 bases, in that order; junction bases with no gene match: 6. Per the germline V gene, CDR1 is SGHRS and CDR2 is YFSETQ. The CDR3 is 14 amino acids. The CDR3 region has the DNA TGCGCCAGCAGCGAACCTACAGGGGACACTGAAGCTTTCTTT. This codes for CASSEPTGDTEAFF. Combining the CDR3 with reference TRBV5-1 and TRBJ1-1 gives the whole variable domain KAGVTQTPRYLIKTRGQQVTLSCSPISGHRSVSWYQQTPGQGLQFLFEYFSETQRNKGNFPGRFSGRQFSNSRSEMNVSTLELGDSALYLCASSEPTGDTEAFFGQGTRLTVV.

The chain combines TRBV28 with TRBJ2-2; 7 bases are a match to TRBD1. Trimming cost V 8 bases and J 6 bases; bases outside gene matches: 6. Germline V gives CDR1 MDHEN, CDR2 SYDVKM. The CDR3 spans 13 residues. CDR3 in amino acids: CASLVTGAGELFF. The CDR3 bases are TGTGCCAGCCTGGTCACAGGGGCCGGGGAGCTGTTTTTT.

The chain joins TRBV27 to TRBJ2-1; 9 nucleotides align to TRBD2. CDR1 and CDR2 (germline): MNHEY, SMNVEV (reference sequence). The V and J ends lost 10 bases and 10 bases, in that order; junction bases with no gene match: 14. This CDR3 is built from 14 residues. For the CDR3, the DNA is TGTGCCACCGGCGGGGGGGGGCGGCCGGAGGAGCAGTTCTTC. Translated: CATGGGGRPEEQFF.

V usage is TRBV5-3 and J usage is TRBJ2-1; 12 bases line up with TRBD2. TRBV5-3 is classed as an ORF, of uncertain function. V was pared by 0 bases and J by 7 bases, with 5 bases of the junction left unmatched. This CDR3 has 16 residues. For the CDR3, the DNA is TGTGCCAGAAGCTTGGCTAGCGGGGGGGTTACGAATGAGCAGTTCTTC. Translation: CARSLASGGVTNEQFF.

The chain carries TRBV5-6 and TRBJ2-1, with 8 bases fitting TRBD2. The germline V gene has CDR1 SGHDT and CDR2 YYEEEE. The trim removed 4 bases at V and 6 bases at J, leaving 6 bases unmatched. The CDR3 consists of 14 residues. The CDR3 protein is CASSRREGTNEQFF. CDR3 nucleotide sequence: TGTGCCAGCAGCCGCCGGGAGGGGACCAATGAGCAGTTCTTC.

This chain uses TRBV19 with TRBJ1-5; perhaps TRBD1 as D (6 bases). V lost 6 bases, J lost 0 bases, and 12 bases lay in between. Germline V CDR1 and CDR2: LNHDA, SQIVND (reference sequence). The CDR3 has 15 residues. DNA of the CDR3: TGTGCCAGTAGCTTTGACAGGAATAGCAATCAGCCCCAGCATTTT. It translates to CASSFDRNSNQPQHF.

The chain uses TRBV28 and TRBJ2-5; 13 bases are shared with TRBD2. V lost 4 bases, J lost 4 bases, and 9 bases stayed unmatched. Germline-derived CDR1 and CDR2 are MDHEN and SYDVKM. This CDR3 has 17 residues. CDR3 sequence reads: CASSSGLAGVVGETQYF. The CDR3, as DNA: TGTGCCAGCAGTTCCGGACTAGCGGGGGTGGTGGGAGAGACCCAGTACTTC.

This rearrangement joins TRBV4-2 to TRBJ2-3, with TRBD1 identical over 9 bases. The junction had 0 bases not matched to a gene; V was cut back by 1 base and J by 1 base. The V gene's germline CDR1 is LGHNA and CDR2 YNFKEQ. CDR3 length: 15 amino acids. The CDR3 loop reads CASSQGDRGTDTQYF. The DNA of the CDR3 is TGTGCCAGCAGCCAAGGGGACAGGGGCACAGATACGCAGTATTTT.